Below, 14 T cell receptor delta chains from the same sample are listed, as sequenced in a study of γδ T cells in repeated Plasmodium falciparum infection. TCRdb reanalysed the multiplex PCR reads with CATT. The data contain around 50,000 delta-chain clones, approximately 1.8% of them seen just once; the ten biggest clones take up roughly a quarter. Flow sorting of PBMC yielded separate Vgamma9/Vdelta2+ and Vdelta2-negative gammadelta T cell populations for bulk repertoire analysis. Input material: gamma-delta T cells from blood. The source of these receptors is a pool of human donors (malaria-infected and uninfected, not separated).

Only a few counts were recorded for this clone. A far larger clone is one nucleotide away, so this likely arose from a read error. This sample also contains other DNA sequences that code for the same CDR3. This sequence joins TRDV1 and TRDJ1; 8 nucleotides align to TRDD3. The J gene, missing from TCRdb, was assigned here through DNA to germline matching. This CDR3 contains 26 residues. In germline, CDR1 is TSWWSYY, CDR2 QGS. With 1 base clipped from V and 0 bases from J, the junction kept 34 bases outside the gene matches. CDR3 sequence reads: CALGEPYILLSVLGAPGWGYTDKLIF. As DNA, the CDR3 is TGTGCTCTTGGGGAACCGTATATCCTACTTTCCGTACTGGGGGCCCCTGGGTGGGGGTACACCGATAAACTCATCTTT.

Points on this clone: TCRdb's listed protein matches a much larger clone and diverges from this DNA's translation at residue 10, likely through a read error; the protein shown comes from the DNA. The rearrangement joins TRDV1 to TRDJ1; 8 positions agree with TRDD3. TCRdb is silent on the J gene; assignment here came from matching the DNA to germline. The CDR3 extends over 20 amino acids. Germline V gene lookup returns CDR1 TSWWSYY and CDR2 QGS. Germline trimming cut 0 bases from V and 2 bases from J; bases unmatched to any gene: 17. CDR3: CALGELGRPFNWGWTDKLIF. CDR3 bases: TGTGCTCTTGGGGAACTAGGAAGGCCTTTCAACTGGGGGTGGACCGATAAACTCATCTTT.

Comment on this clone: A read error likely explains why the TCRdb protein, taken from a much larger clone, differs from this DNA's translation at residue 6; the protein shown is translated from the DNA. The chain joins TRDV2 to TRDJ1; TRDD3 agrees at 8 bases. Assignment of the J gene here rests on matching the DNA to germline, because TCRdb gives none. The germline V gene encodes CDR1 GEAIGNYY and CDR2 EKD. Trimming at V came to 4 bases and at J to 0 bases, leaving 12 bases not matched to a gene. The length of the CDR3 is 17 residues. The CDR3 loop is CACDIPGDNRYTDKLIF. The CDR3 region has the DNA TGTGCCTGTGATATACCGGGGGATAACCGATACACCGATAAACTCATCTTT.

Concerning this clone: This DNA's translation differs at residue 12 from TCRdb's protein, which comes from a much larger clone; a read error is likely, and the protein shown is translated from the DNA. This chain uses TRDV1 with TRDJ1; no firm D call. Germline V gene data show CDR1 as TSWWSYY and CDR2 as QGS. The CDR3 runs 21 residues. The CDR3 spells CALVELPGVQGVIFIPDKLIF. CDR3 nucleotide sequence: TGTGCTCTTGTGGAACTCCCAGGGGTCCAAGGGGTGATCTTCATACCCGATAAACTCATCTTT.

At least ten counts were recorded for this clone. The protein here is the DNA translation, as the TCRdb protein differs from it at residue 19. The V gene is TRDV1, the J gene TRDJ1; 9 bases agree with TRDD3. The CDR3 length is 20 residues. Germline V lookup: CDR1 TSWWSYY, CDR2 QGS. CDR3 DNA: TGTGCTCTTGGGGAATCGAAGGACGGCTGGGGGATTCGGTACACCGATAAACTCACCTTT. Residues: CALGESKDGWGIRYTDKLTF.

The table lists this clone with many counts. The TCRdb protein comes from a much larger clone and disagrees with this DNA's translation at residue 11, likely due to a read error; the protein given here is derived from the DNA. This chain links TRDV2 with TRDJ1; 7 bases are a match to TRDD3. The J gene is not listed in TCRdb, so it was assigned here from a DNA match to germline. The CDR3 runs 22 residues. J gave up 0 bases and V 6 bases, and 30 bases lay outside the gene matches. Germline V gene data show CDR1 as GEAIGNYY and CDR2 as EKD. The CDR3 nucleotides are TGTGCCTGTCCCCGTAATCGGGAAGGGGGATGCAACCACCCACTGTACACCGATAAACTCATCTTT. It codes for CACPRNREGGCNHPLYTDKLIF.

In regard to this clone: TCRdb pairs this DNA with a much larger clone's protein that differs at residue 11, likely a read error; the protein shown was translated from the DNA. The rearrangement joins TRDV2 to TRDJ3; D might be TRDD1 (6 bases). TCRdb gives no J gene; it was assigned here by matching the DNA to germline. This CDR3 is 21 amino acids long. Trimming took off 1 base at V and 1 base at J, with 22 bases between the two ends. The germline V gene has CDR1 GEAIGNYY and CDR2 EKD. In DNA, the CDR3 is TGTGCCTGTGACACGATGGGATCCCCAATAGTAGAATCCTGGGACACCCGACAGATGTTTTTC. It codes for CACDTMGSPIVESWDTRQMFF.

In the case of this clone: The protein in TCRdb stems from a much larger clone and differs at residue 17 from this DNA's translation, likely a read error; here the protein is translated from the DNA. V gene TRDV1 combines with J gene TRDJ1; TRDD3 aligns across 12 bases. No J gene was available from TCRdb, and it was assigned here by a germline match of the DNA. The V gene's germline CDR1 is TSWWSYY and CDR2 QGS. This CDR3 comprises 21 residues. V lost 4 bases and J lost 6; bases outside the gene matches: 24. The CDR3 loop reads CALGVPRAFFYYWGIPNKLIF. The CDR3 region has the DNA TGTGCTCTTGGGGTCCCACGGGCCTTCTTTTATTACTGGGGGATACCCAATAAACTCATCTTT.

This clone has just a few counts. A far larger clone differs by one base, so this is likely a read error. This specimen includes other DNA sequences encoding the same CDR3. CDR3 in DNA: TGCGCTCTTGGGGAATCGTACTGGGACACCGATAAACTCATCTTT. Translating it yields CALGESYWDTDKLIF. The J gene is TRDJ1, the V gene TRDV1, with a possible D match to TRDD3 (6 bases). Germline matching of the DNA provided the J gene here, since TCRdb leaves it blank. CDR1 and CDR2 from the germline V gene are TSWWSYY and QGS. CDR3 size: 15 residues.

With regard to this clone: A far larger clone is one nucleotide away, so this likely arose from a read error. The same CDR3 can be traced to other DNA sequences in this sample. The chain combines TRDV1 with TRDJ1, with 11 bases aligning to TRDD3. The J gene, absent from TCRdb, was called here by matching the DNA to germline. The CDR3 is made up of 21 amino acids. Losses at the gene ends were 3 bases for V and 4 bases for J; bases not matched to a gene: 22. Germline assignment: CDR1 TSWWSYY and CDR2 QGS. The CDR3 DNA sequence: TGTGCTCTTGGGGATCCCTCCCCATACTGGGGGATAGGTAGTCGACTCGATAAACTCATCTTT. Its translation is CALGDPSPYWGIGSRLDKLIF.

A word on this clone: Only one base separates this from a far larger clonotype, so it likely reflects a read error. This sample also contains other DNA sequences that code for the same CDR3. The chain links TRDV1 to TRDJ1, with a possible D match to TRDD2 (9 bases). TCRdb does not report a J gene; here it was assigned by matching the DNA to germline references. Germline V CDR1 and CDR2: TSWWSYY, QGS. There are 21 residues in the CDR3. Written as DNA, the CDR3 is TGTGCTCTTGGGGATCCTTCCTACGCCGTACTGGGGGTTATATACACCGACAAACTCATCTTT. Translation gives CALGDPSYAVLGVIYTDKLIF.

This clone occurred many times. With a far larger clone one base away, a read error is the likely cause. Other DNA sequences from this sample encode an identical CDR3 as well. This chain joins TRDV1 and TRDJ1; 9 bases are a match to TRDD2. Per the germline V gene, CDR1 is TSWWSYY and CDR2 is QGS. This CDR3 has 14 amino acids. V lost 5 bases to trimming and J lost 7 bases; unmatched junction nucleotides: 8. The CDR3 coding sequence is TGTGCTCTTGGGATCCTTCCTACAGAGGGTAAACTCATCTTT. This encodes CALGILPTEGKLIF.

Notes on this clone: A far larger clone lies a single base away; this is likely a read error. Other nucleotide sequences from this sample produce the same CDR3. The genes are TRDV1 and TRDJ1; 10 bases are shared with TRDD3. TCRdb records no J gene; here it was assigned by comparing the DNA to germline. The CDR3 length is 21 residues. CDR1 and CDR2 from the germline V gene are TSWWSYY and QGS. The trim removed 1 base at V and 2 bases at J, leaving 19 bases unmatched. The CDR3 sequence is CALGEPRFLRRWGIPTDKLIF. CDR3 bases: TGTGCTCTTGGGGAACCCCGTTTCCTACGTAGGTGGGGGATACCGACCGATAAACTCATCTTT.

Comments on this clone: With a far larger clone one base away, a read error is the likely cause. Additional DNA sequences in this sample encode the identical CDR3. The CDR3 nucleotides read TGTGCCCTTGGGGAACCGGGTAAGCTTCCTCAAACGTACTGGGGGATTAGGGGCACCGATAAACTCATCTTT. Residues: CALGEPGKLPQTYWGIRGTDKLIF. This rearrangement joins TRDV1 to TRDJ1; 10 nucleotides align to TRDD3. TCRdb gives no J gene; it was assigned here by matching the DNA to germline. Germline CDR1 reads TSWWSYY; CDR2 reads QGS. The CDR3 spans 24 residues.